This T cell receptor (beta chain) was retrieved from a study of vaccination and CD4 T cells after COVID-19. Once obtained from cultured CD4+ T cells, the DNA was sequenced using the Oncomine TCR Beta short-read assay. Extraction of genomic DNA was performed on cultured CD4+ T cells. TCRdb reprocessed the PCR reads via MiXCR and lists one record per CDR3 protein. The sample carries fewer than 20,000 distinct CDR3 sequences, approximately 50% recorded once. General study results and limits: Spike mono-reactivity was found in 304 of the 307 vaccine-specific clones identified in convalescent patients.

Worth noting for this clonotype: Its target is unknown.

Germline CDR1 SNHLY, CDR2 FYNNEI. With V trimmed by 10 bases and J by 10 bases, 7 bases remained unmatched. The CDR3 is 12 amino acids. Noted time point: late sampling 161 to 241 days after vaccination in three convalescent patients. Treatment indicated: approximately 9-day PBMC culture with coronavirus spike peptide pools or control peptides (ViraFEST assay). The chain uses TRBV2 and TRBJ1-6; 7 positions match TRBD1. The origin of this receptor is a human donor who had recovered from COVID-19. The sequenced sample was CD4+ T cells from blood, cultured in vitro, obtained about 7 months after SARS-CoV-2 vaccination. In DNA form, the CDR3 reads TGTGCCACCAGGGGGACGGGCTCACCCCTCCACTTT. This codes for CATRGTGSPLHF. Using reference TRBV2 and TRBJ1-6 for the parts outside the CDR3, the full variable domain is EPEVTQTPSHQVTQMGQEVILRCVPISNHLYFYWYRQILGQKVEFLVSFYNNEISEKSEIFDDQFSVERPDGSNFTLKIRSTKLEDSAMYFCATRGTGSPLHFGNGTRLTVT.